The 22 T cell receptor beta chains below come from one sample, sequenced in a study of blood T cell repertoires in COVID-19. Repertoires were generated with immunoSEQ multiplex PCR, while TCRdb's copy carries only in-frame clones and drops some. The table has about 100,000 clones, about 88% seen once. The sequenced sample was peripheral blood. The receptors originated from a woman of 80 years or more with acute or convalescent COVID-19.

The chain couples TRBV2 to TRBJ1-2, with TRBD1 matching 9 bases. V was pared by 1 base and J by 4 bases, with 7 bases of the junction left unmatched. This CDR3 region has 16 residues. The germline CDR1 and CDR2 sequences are SNHLY and FYNNEI. The CDR3 region has the DNA TGTGCCAGCAGTGAAGGAACAGGGGGCTGGGGCTATGGCTACACCTTC. Protein product: CASSEGTGGWGYGYTF.

The genes are TRBV28 and TRBJ1-5, with a tentative D call TRBD1 (5 bases). Trimming pared 3 bases from V and 0 bases from J, leaving 12 bases between. CDR1 is MDHEN, CDR2 SYDVKM, per germline. This CDR3 region has 16 residues. The CDR3 sequence: CASSFRYRYSNQPQHF. CDR3 bases: TGTGCCAGCAGTTTCAGGTACAGGTATAGCAATCAGCCCCAGCATTTT.

The chain uses TRBV5-1 and TRBJ2-5; weak D call: TRBD1 (5 bases). V shed 3 bases and J shed 2 bases, with 14 bases lying between them. Germline CDR1 is SGHRS and CDR2 is YFSETQ. The CDR3 runs to 15 residues. Written as DNA, the CDR3 is TGCGCCAGCAGCTCTCTGACAGCGACTCAAGAGACCCAGTACTTC. Translated, it gives CASSSLTATQETQYF.

The V and J genes are TRBV6-2 or TRBV6-3 and TRBJ1-4; D unclear. CDR1 MNHEY and CDR2 SVGEGT come from the germline V gene. CDR3 length: 15 residues. V lost 0 bases, J lost 8 bases, and 13 bases lay in between. DNA of the CDR3: TGTGCCAGCAGTTACTCGATGACGATACAGGAAAAACTGTTTTTT. Translating gives CASSYSMTIQEKLFF.

This chain connects TRBV19 to TRBJ1-5; 8 bases fit TRBD1. CDR1 and CDR2 from the germline V gene are LNHDA and SQIVND (reference sequence). V trimming: 5 bases; J trimming: 2 bases; junction bases outside the gene matches: 11. The CDR3 covers 17 residues. CDR3 sequence (DNA): TGTGCCAGTAGTCCCTTGCCCCAGGGGGCTCGCAATCAGCCCCAGCATTTT. Its translation is CASSPLPQGARNQPQHF.

In its sample, this clone was seen once. Other DNA variants within this sample encode the same CDR3. The chain employs TRBV9 and TRBJ2-3; a weak D match, TRBD1 (5 bases). The germline V and J ends were trimmed by 1 base and 0 bases, with 6 bases remaining between them. This CDR3 has 14 residues. The V gene's germline CDR1 is SGDLS and CDR2 YYNGEE. The CDR3 DNA reads as TGTGCCAGCAGCGTACAGGGCAGCACAGATACGCAGTATTTT. This translates into CASSVQGSTDTQYF. Variable domain in full (rest from reference TRBV9 and TRBJ2-3): DSGVTQTPKHLITATGQRVTLRCSPRSGDLSVYWYQQSLDQGLQFLIQYYNGEERAKGNILERFSAQQFPDLHSELNLSSLELGDSALYFCASSVQGSTDTQYFGPGTRLTVL.

The CDR3 spells CAWSVLVAGTTDTQYF. For the CDR3, the DNA is TGTGCCTGGAGTGTACTAGTGGCGGGGACCACAGATACGCAGTATTTT. The chain carries TRBV30 and TRBJ2-3; tentatively, D is TRBD2 (6 bases). V lost 0 bases to trimming and J lost 2 bases, with 15 bases between them. The CDR3 contains 16 residues. Germline CDR1 is GTSNPN and CDR2 is SVGIG (reference sequence).

This clone was detected once. The V call is TRBV28, the J call TRBJ1-4; D possibly corresponds to TRBD1 (6 bases). V shed 6 bases and J shed 4 bases, with 15 bases lying between them. CDR3 length equals 15 residues. Looked up from germline, CDR1 is MDHEN and CDR2 is SYDVKM. CDR3 region: CASRTPGHNNEKLFF. CDR3 in DNA: TGTGCCAGCAGAACACCGGGACATAATAATGAAAAACTGTTTTTT.

This clone came up a few times. The V gene is TRBV30, the J gene TRBJ1-2; a weak D match, TRBD1 (6 bases). This CDR3 has 13 residues. Trimming took 4 bases from V and 8 from J, leaving 17 bases between them. Germline V gene data show CDR1 as GTSNPN and CDR2 as SVGIG (reference sequence). Here the CDR3 reads CAWTDHRVRGYTF. The CDR3 DNA is TGTGCCTGGACGGATCACAGGGTGCGGGGCTACACCTTC.

The chain links TRBV12-5 to TRBJ2-7, with 16 bases matching TRBD2. The CDR3 sequence is 20 residues long. Germline lookup yields CDR1 LGHNT and CDR2 FRNRAP. The trim removed 3 bases at V and 6 bases at J, leaving 17 bases unmatched. The DNA of the CDR3 is TGTGCTAGTGGTTTCCAACCATTACCGGGACTAGCGGGGGGGCTTCCCGAGCAGTACTTC. It codes for CASGFQPLPGLAGGLPEQYF.

The V gene is TRBV12-3 or TRBV12-4, the J gene TRBJ1-1; D possibly corresponds to TRBD1 (5 bases). The CDR3 sequence is 13 residues long. Trimming removed 5 bases from V and 3 bases from J, with 10 bases in between. The CDR3 sequence is CASSLGTDTEAFF. The CDR3 coding sequence is TGTGCCAGCAGTCTCGGGACTGACACTGAAGCTTTCTTT.

The chain couples TRBV5-6 to TRBJ2-7, with TRBD1 identical over 7 bases. The V and J ends lost 3 bases and 5 bases, in that order; junction bases with no gene match: 2. The length of the CDR3 is 12 residues. CDR1 and CDR2 from the germline V gene are SGHDT and YYEEEE. Here the CDR3 DNA reads TGTGCCAGCAGCTCAGGGGGAGACGAGCAGTACTTC. This gives the protein CASSSGGDEQYF.

The chain joins TRBV18 to TRBJ2-3; 9 nucleotides agree with TRBD1. Germline trimming cut 2 bases from V and 4 bases from J; bases unmatched to any gene: 4. This CDR3 is built from 15 residues. In germline, CDR1 is KGHSH, CDR2 LQKENI. The CDR3 here is CASSPGTGSADTQYF. In DNA, the CDR3 is TGTGCCAGCTCACCAGGGACAGGGAGCGCAGATACGCAGTATTTT.

The chain is built from TRBV6-6 and TRBJ2-2; no clear D gene. The V end was cut by 4 bases, the J end by 0 bases, with 9 bases between. Germline V gene sequence: CDR1 MNHNY, CDR2 SVGAGI (reference sequence). CDR3 size: 15 residues. The CDR3 coding sequence is TGTGCCAGCAGTTCACAGCAATCGAACACCGGGGAGCTGTTTTTT. It is translated as CASSSQQSNTGELFF.

V is TRBV19 and J is TRBJ1-1; D possibly corresponds to TRBD1 (6 bases). This CDR3 has 16 residues. Looked up from germline, CDR1 is LNHDA and CDR2 is SQIVND (reference sequence). Trimming took 3 bases from V and 0 from J, leaving 14 bases between them. The CDR3 sequence is CASSIPTRQVNTEAFF. CDR3 DNA: TGTGCCAGTAGTATTCCAACCCGACAGGTGAACACTGAAGCTTTCTTT. Filled out from reference TRBV19 and TRBJ1-1, the complete variable domain reads DGGITQSPKYLFRKEGQNVTLSCEQNLNHDAMYWYRQDPGQGLRLIYYSQIVNDFQKGDIAEGYSVSREKKESFPLTVTSAQKNPTAFYLCASSIPTRQVNTEAFFGQGTRLTVV.

This rearrangement joins TRBV6-4 to TRBJ1-2; TRBD1 is a possible D gene (6 bases). Germline V CDR1 and CDR2: MRHNA, SNTAGT. Trimming removed 0 bases from V and 8 bases from J, with 13 bases in between. This CDR3 spans 14 amino acids. The CDR3 region is CASSDSGGAVGYTF. Here the CDR3 DNA reads TGTGCCAGCAGTGACTCTGGGGGGGCTGTCGGCTACACCTTC.

This clone has just one count. Written as DNA, the CDR3 is TGTGCCAGCAGCTTAGTGGGGGCTGGGACCGGGGAGCTGTTTTTT. This encodes CASSLVGAGTGELFF. The chain recombines TRBV7-9 with TRBJ2-2; TRBD1 might be the D (6 bases). This CDR3 has 15 residues. Trimming left V 1 base short and J 5 bases short, with 11 bases between. Germline loops: CDR1 SEHNR, CDR2 FQNEAQ (reference sequence).

The chain is built from TRBV2 and TRBJ2-3; possibly TRBD2 for D (5 bases). The length of the CDR3 is 15 residues. V was trimmed by 2 bases and J by 2 bases, leaving 11 bases between them. Germline V gene lookup returns CDR1 SNHLY and CDR2 FYNNEI. The CDR3 sequence is CASSESGIYTDTQYF. The CDR3 bases are TGTGCCAGCAGTGAATCGGGGATTTACACAGATACGCAGTATTTT.

The chain joins TRBV5-1 to TRBJ1-1; no clear D. This CDR3 comprises 14 residues. With 7 bases removed from V and 11 bases from J, the gap between germline ends came to 24 bases. The germline V gene encodes CDR1 SGHRS and CDR2 YFSETQ. CDR3 amino acids: CASRTIPLARSAFF. For the CDR3, the DNA is TGCGCCAGCCGGACTATACCTTTGGCTCGTTCGGCTTTCTTT.

The rearrangement uses TRBV5-1 and TRBJ2-6; TRBD1 might be the D (6 bases). The CDR3 spans 17 residues. CDR1 is SGHRS and CDR2 is YFSETQ in the germline V gene. V was trimmed by 1 base and J by 2 bases, leaving 13 bases between them. The CDR3 DNA is TGCGCCAGCAGCTTGACTGTTGGGGGCACTGGGGCCAACGTCCTGACTTTC. It yields the protein CASSLTVGGTGANVLTF.

The V gene is TRBV10-3, the J gene TRBJ1-1; TRBD1 agrees at 10 bases. V gave up 11 bases and J gave up 1 base; unmatched junction bases: 4. Looked up from germline, CDR1 is ENHRY and CDR2 is SYGVKD. The CDR3 contains 13 residues. Here the CDR3 DNA reads TGTGCCTCGCGGACAGGGGGGAACACTGAAGCTTTCTTT. It is translated as CASRTGGNTEAFF.

The CDR3 loop is CASSLVVAGGYEQYF. Written as DNA, the CDR3 is TGCGCCAGCAGCTTGGTCGTAGCGGGAGGATACGAGCAGTACTTC. The chain couples TRBV5-1 to TRBJ2-7; 10 bases line up with TRBD2. This CDR3 spans 15 amino acids. From germline, CDR1 is SGHRS and CDR2 YFSETQ. V dropped 0 bases and J dropped 4; count of bases not matched to a gene: 4.